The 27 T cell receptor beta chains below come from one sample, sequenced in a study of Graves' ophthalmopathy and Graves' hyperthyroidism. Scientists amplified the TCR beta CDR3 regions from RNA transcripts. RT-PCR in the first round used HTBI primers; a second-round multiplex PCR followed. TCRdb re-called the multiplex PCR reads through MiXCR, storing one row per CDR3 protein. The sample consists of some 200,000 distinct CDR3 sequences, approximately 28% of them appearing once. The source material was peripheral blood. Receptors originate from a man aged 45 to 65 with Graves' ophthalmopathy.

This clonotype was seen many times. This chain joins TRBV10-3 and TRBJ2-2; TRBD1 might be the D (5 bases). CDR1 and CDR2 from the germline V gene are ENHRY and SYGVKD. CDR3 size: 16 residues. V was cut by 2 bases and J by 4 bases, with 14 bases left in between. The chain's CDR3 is CAISEVGPAATGELFF. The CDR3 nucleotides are TGTGCCATCAGTGAGGTGGGGCCCGCGGCCACCGGGGAGCTGTTTTTT.

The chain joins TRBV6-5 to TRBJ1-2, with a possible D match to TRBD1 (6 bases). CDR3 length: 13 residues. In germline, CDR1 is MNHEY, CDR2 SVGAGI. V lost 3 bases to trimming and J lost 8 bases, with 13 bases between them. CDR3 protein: CASSYGRGRGYTF. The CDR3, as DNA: TGTGCCAGCAGTTATGGCAGGGGAAGAGGCTACACCTTC.

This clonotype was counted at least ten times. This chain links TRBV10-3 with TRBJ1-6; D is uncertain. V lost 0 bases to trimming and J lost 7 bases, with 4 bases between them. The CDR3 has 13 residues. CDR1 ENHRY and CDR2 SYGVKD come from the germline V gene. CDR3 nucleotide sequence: TGTGCCATCAGTGAGTCTGGGAATTCACCCCTCCACTTT. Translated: CAISESGNSPLHF.

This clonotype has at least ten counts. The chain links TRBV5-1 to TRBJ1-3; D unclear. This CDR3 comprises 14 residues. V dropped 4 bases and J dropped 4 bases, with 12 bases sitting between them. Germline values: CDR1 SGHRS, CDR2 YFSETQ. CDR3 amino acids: CASSLPGDGNTIYF. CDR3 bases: TGCGCCAGCAGCCTGCCGGGTGACGGAAACACCATATATTTT. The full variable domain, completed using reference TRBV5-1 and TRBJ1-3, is KAGVTQTPRYLIKTRGQQVTLSCSPISGHRSVSWYQQTPGQGLQFLFEYFSETQRNKGNFPGRFSGRQFSNSRSEMNVSTLELGDSALYLCASSLPGDGNTIYFGEGSWLTVV.

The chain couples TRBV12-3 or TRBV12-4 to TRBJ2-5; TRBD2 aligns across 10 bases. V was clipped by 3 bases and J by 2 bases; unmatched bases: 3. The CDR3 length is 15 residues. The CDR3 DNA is TGTGCCAGCAGTTTCCGGACTAGCGGACAAGAGACCCAGTACTTC. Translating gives CASSFRTSGQETQYF.

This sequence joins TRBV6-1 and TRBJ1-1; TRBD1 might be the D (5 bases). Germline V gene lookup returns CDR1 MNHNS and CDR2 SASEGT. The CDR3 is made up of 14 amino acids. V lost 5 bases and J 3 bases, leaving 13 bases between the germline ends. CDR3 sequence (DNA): TGTGCCAGCAGTAGCCAAGGGACGGACACTGAAGCTTTCTTT. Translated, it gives CASSSQGTDTEAFF.

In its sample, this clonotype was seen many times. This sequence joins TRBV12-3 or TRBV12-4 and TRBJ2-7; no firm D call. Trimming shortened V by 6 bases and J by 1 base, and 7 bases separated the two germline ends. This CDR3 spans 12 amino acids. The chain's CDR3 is CASSPGSYEQYF. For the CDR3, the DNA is TGTGCCAGCAGCCCAGGATCCTACGAGCAGTACTTC.

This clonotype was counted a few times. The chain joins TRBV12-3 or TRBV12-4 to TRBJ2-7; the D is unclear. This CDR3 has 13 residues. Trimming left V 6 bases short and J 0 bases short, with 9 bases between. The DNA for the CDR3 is TGTGCCAGCAGCCTACTTTTCTCCTACGAGCAGTACTTC. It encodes CASSLLFSYEQYF.

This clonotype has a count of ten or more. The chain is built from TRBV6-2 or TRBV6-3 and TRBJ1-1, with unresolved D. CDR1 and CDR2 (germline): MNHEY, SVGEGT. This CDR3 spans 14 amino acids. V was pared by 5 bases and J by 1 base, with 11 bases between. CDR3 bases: TGTGCCAGCAGTAACCCCCCAGAGAACACTGAAGCTTTCTTT. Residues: CASSNPPENTEAFF.

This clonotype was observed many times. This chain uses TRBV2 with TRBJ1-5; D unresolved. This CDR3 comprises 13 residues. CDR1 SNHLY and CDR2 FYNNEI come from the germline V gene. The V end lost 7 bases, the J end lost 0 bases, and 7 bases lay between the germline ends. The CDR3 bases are TGTGCCAGCACCTCGGATAGCAATCAGCCCCAGCATTTT. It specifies CASTSDSNQPQHF.

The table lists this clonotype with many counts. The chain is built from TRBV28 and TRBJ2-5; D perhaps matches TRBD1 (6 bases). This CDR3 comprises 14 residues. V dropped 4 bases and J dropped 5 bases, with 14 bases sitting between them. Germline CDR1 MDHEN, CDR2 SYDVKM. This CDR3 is CASSSPRGIETQYF. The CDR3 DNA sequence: TGTGCCAGCAGTTCCCCTAGGGGGATCGAGACCCAGTACTTC.

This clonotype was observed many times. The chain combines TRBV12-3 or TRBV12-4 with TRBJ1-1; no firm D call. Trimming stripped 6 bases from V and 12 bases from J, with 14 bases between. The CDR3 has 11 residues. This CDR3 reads CASSPWERSFF. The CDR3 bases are TGTGCCAGCAGCCCCTGGGAACGGTCTTTCTTT.

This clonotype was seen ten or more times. CDR3 loop: CASSMPGGFDQYF. The CDR3 region has the DNA TGTGCCAGTAGTATGCCAGGGGGATTTGACCAGTACTTC. This rearrangement joins TRBV19 to TRBJ2-5; TRBD1 agrees at 7 bases. With V trimmed by 3 bases and J by 10 bases, 8 bases remained unmatched. The CDR3 extends over 13 amino acids. Germline CDR1 reads LNHDA; CDR2 reads SQIVND (reference sequence).

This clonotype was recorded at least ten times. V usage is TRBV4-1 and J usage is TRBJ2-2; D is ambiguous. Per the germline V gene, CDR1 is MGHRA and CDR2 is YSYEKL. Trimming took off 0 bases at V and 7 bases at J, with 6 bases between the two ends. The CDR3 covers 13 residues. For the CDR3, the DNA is TGCGCCAGCAGCCAAGATCGTATCGGGGAGCTGTTTTTT. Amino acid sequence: CASSQDRIGELFF.

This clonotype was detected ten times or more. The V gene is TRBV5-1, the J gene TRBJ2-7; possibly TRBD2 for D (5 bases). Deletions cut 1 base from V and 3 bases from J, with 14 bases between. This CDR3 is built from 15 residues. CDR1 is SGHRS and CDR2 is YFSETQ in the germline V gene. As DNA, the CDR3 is TGCGCCAGCAGCTTGAAGGACCCGGCGGGCTACGAGCAGTACTTC. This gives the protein CASSLKDPAGYEQYF.

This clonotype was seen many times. The CDR3 region has the DNA TGTGCCAGCAGTTCCCCCCAGGTTCGCGGGACTGAAGCTTTCTTT. Amino acid sequence: CASSSPQVRGTEAFF. The V call is TRBV28, the J call TRBJ1-1, with unresolved D. This CDR3 is 15 amino acids long. V lost 4 bases and J 5 bases, leaving 17 bases between the germline ends. CDR1 MDHEN and CDR2 SYDVKM come from the germline V gene.

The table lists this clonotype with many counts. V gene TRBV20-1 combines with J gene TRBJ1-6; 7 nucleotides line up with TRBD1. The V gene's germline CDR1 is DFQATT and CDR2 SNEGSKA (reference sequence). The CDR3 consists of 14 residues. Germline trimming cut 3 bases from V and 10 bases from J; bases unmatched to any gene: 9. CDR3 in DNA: TGCAGTGCTAGCCCCGACAGGGAAGACTCACCCCTCCACTTT. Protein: CSASPDREDSPLHF.

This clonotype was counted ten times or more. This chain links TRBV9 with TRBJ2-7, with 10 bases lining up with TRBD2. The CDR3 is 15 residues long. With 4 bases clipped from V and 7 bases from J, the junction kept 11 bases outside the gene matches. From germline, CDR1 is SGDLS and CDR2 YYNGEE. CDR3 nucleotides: TGTGCCAGCAGCCCCGCAGCGGGAGGGCCGGGTGAGCAGTACTTC. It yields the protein CASSPAAGGPGEQYF.

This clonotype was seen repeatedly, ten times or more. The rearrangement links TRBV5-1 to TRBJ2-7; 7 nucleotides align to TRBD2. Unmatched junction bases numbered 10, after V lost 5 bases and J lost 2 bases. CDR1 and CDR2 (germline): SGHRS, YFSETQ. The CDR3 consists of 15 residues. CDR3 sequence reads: CASRGGEGPTYEQYF. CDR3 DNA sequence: TGCGCCAGCAGGGGGGGGGAAGGGCCCACCTACGAGCAGTACTTC.

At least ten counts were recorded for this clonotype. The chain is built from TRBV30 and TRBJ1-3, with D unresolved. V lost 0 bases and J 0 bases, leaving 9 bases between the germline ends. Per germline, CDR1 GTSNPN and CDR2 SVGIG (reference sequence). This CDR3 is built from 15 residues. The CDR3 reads CAWSVWTDSGNTIYF. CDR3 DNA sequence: TGTGCCTGGAGTGTTTGGACGGACTCTGGAAACACCATATATTTT.

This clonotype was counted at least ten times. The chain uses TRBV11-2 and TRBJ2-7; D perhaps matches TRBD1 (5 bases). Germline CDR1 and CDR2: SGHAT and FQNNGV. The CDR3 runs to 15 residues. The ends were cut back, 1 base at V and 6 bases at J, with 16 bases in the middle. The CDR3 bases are TGTGCCAGCAGCTTAGGGCCTCAAGACAGTCTCGAGCAGTACTTC. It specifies CASSLGPQDSLEQYF. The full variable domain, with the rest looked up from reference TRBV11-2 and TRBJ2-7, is EAGVAQSPRYKIIEKRQSVAFWCNPISGHATLYWYQQILGQGPKLLIQFQNNGVVDDSQLPKDRFSAERLKGVDSTLKIQPAKLEDSAVYLCASSLGPQDSLEQYFGPGTRLTVT.

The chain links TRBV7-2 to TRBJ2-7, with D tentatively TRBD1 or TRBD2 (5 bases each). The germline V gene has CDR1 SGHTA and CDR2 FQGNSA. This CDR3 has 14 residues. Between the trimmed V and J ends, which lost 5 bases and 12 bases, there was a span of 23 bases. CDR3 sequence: CASSPDGVGPRPYF. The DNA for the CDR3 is TGTGCCAGCAGCCCGGACGGCGTGGGACCCCGACCGTACTTC.

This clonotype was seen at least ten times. The CDR3 DNA follows: TGTGCCAGCAGCTTTAAGGCCTATGAAGCTTTCTTT. Amino acids: CASSFKAYEAFF. The V call is TRBV7-2, the J call TRBJ1-1; D unclear. Germline assignment: CDR1 SGHTA and CDR2 FQGNSA. This CDR3 spans 12 amino acids. Trimming shortened V by 3 bases and J by 7 bases, and 9 bases separated the two germline ends. Combining the CDR3 with reference TRBV7-2 and TRBJ1-1 gives the whole variable domain GAGVSQSPSNKVTEKGKDVELRCDPISGHTALYWYRQSLGQGLEFLIYFQGNSAPDKSGLPSDRFSAERTGGSVSTLTIQRTQQEDSAVYLCASSFKAYEAFFGQGTRLTVV.

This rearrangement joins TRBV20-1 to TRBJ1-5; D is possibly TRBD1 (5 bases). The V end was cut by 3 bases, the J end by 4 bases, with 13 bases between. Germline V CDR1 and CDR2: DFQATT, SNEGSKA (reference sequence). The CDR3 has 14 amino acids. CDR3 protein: CSASGTIRNQPQHF. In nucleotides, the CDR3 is TGCAGTGCTAGTGGGACGATTAGAAATCAGCCCCAGCATTTT.

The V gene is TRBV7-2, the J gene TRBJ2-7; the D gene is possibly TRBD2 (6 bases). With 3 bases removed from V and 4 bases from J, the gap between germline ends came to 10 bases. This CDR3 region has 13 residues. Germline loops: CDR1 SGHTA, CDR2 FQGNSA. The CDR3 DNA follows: TGTGCCAGCAGCTTCGCAGGGAGGTACGAGCAGTACTTC. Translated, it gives CASSFAGRYEQYF.

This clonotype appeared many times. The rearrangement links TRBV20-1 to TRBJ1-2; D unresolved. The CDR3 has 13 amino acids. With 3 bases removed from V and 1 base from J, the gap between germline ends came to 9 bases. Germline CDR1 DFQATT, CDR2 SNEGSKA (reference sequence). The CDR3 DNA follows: TGCAGTGCTAGTTGGAGCTTTAACTATGGCTACACCTTC. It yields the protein CSASWSFNYGYTF.

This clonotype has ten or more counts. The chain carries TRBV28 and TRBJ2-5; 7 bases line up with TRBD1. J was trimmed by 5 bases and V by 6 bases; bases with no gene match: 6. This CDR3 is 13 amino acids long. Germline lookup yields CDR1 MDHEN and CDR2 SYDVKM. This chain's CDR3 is CASSNTGVETQYF. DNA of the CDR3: TGTGCCAGCAGCAACACAGGGGTCGAGACCCAGTACTTC.